This entry lists 22 T cell receptor beta chains sequenced from one sample in a study of long-term antiretroviral therapy in people with HIV. Sequencing used immunoSEQ v3.0 at survey level. This table comes from immunoSEQ multiplex PCR, and its TCRdb copy is limited to in-frame clones, with some not included. The sample records 30,000 to 35,000 clones, approximately 72% being singletons. The sample was unsorted PBMCs, taken 3 years after starting antiretroviral therapy. The source is a man in his fifties or sixties with HIV.

Here the CDR3 reads CASSQGGTYNEQFF. DNA for the CDR3: TGTGCCAGCAGCCAAGGAGGGACCTACAATGAGCAGTTCTTC. The V call is TRBV4-2, the J call TRBJ2-1, with a tentative D call TRBD2 (5 bases). This CDR3 contains 14 residues. Looked up from germline, CDR1 is LGHNA and CDR2 is YNFKEQ. V lost 1 base to trimming and J lost 2 bases, with 6 bases between them.

This clone was counted between two and nine times. The chain links TRBV6-6 to TRBJ2-7; TRBD1 matches at 9 bases. J was trimmed by 3 bases and V by 5 bases; bases with no gene match: 5. The germline gives CDR1 MNHNY, CDR2 SVGAGI (reference sequence). The CDR3 has 14 amino acids. The CDR3 DNA reads TGTGCCAGCAGTACTGGACAGGGGCGCTACGAGCAGTACTTC. It is translated as CASSTGQGRYEQYF.

This clone has more than one count but fewer than ten. The V and J genes are TRBV9 and TRBJ1-2; 8 bases fit TRBD1. The germline V gene has CDR1 SGDLS and CDR2 YYNGEE. Germline trimming cut 4 bases from V and 0 bases from J; bases unmatched to any gene: 8. This CDR3 region has 16 residues. CDR3 sequence reads: CASSPRTGRANYGYTF. The CDR3 DNA is TGTGCCAGCAGCCCCCGGACAGGGAGAGCTAACTATGGCTACACCTTC.

The rearrangement uses TRBV4-3 and TRBJ2-4; 10 bases align to TRBD2. Germline CDR1 and CDR2: LGHNA and YSLEER. The trim removed 0 bases at V and 3 bases at J, leaving 8 bases unmatched. The length of the CDR3 is 18 residues. The CDR3 here is CASSQDWASGSNKNIQYF. CDR3 DNA: TGCGCCAGCAGCCAAGATTGGGCTAGCGGGAGTAACAAAAACATTCAGTACTTC.

This chain connects TRBV9 to TRBJ2-2; D assignment may be TRBD1 or TRBD2 (5 bases each). Germline V gene data show CDR1 as SGDLS and CDR2 as YYNGEE. The V end lost 1 base, the J end lost 7 bases, and 14 bases lay between the germline ends. The CDR3 sequence is 15 residues long. The CDR3 protein is CASSVQGGLSGELFF. In nucleotides, the CDR3 is TGTGCCAGCAGCGTACAGGGCGGGTTAAGCGGGGAGCTGTTTTTT.

The chain joins TRBV27 to TRBJ2-1; D uncertain. Between the trimmed V and J ends, which lost 4 bases and 0 bases, there was a span of 4 bases. Looked up from germline, CDR1 is MNHEY and CDR2 is SMNVEV (reference sequence). The CDR3 has 13 residues. The CDR3: CASSYGSYNEQFF. The CDR3 coding sequence is TGTGCCAGCAGTTATGGCTCCTACAATGAGCAGTTCTTC.

This sequence joins TRBV19 and TRBJ1-2; D not resolved. This CDR3 has 15 amino acids. The ends were cut back, 8 bases at V and 4 bases at J, with 20 bases in the middle. Germline V gene data show CDR1 as LNHDA and CDR2 as SQIVND (reference sequence). CDR3 DNA sequence: TGTGCCAGTTCGAAGACGGGTTCCGGAGGCTATGGCTACACCTTC. This translates into CASSKTGSGGYGYTF.

The chain has TRBV4-3 and TRBJ2-1; D is unresolved. Trimming removed 1 base from V and 10 bases from J, with 11 bases in between. The CDR3 runs to 13 residues. Per germline, CDR1 LGHNA and CDR2 YSLEER. CDR3 protein: CASSQGLRTEQFF. Written as DNA, the CDR3 is TGCGCCAGCAGCCAAGGTCTGCGAACGGAGCAGTTCTTC.

This rearrangement joins TRBV6-4 to TRBJ1-1; D ambiguous. CDR1 and CDR2 (germline): MRHNA, SNTAGT. Deletions cut 4 bases from V and 0 bases from J, with 6 bases between. This CDR3 contains 13 residues. CDR3 DNA: TGTGCCAGCAGTGCCGATGTGAACACTGAAGCTTTCTTT. Its translation: CASSADVNTEAFF.

The chain joins TRBV29-1 to TRBJ2-3; 8 positions match TRBD2. The ends lost 6 bases at V and 6 bases at J; junction bases unmatched: 14. The CDR3 length is 15 residues. In germline, CDR1 is SQVTM, CDR2 ANQGSEA. CDR3 in amino acids: CSVLSPTSGGDTQYF. As DNA, the CDR3 is TGCAGCGTCCTATCCCCCACTAGCGGAGGGGATACGCAGTATTTT.

The genes are TRBV11-2 and TRBJ1-2, with D hard to call. There are 15 residues in the CDR3. The V gene's germline CDR1 is SGHAT and CDR2 FQNNGV. The germline V and J ends were trimmed by 0 bases and 8 bases, with 16 bases remaining between them. The CDR3 is CASSLDQQAMWGYTF. CDR3 coding DNA: TGTGCCAGCAGCTTAGATCAACAAGCCATGTGGGGCTACACCTTC.

This clone was counted a single time. V gene TRBV5-6 combines with J gene TRBJ2-3; a weak D match, TRBD2 (5 bases). Trimming took off 0 bases at V and 2 bases at J, with 10 bases between the two ends. The CDR3 is 15 residues long. Germline V CDR1 and CDR2: SGHDT, YYEEEE. CDR3 sequence reads: CASSLASSFTDTQYF. The CDR3 DNA follows: TGTGCCAGCAGCTTGGCATCTAGCTTCACAGATACGCAGTATTTT.

The rearrangement links TRBV5-1 to TRBJ2-2; maybe TRBD1 (7 bases). The CDR3 is 14 residues long. Germline V gene lookup returns CDR1 SGHRS and CDR2 YFSETQ. V was shortened by 9 bases and J by 1 base, with 13 bases between the two germline ends. The CDR3 nucleotides read TGCGCCACCAGGGGGGAGCTGAACACCGGGGAGCTGTTTTTT. Protein sequence: CATRGELNTGELFF.

The DNA for the CDR3 is TGTGCCAGCAGTTACTCGAGAGGAAACACCATATATTTT. Translated, it gives CASSYSRGNTIYF. This rearrangement joins TRBV6-5 to TRBJ1-3; D not resolved. CDR1 is MNHEY, CDR2 SVGAGI, per germline. The CDR3 covers 13 residues. Trimming removed 0 bases at V and 4 bases at J, with 4 bases between.

The rearrangement joins TRBV18 to TRBJ1-1; no reliable D call. V was cut by 8 bases and J by 5 bases, with 18 bases left in between. Germline V CDR1 and CDR2: KGHSH, LQKENI. The CDR3 runs to 14 residues. The CDR3 region has the DNA TGTGCCAGCCTACCGGAAACCCGAGGGACTGAAGCTTTCTTT. It specifies CASLPETRGTEAFF.

This chain uses TRBV7-9 with TRBJ2-2, with 7 bases that match TRBD1. Per germline, CDR1 SEHNR and CDR2 FQNEAQ (reference sequence). Trimming took 3 bases from V and 1 from J; bases not matched to a gene: 5. The CDR3 runs 16 residues. The CDR3 reads CASSFWTGWNTGELFF. In DNA, the CDR3 is TGTGCCAGCAGCTTTTGGACAGGTTGGAACACCGGGGAGCTGTTTTTT.

V gene TRBV10-3 combines with J gene TRBJ2-4; D might be TRBD1 (5 bases). Trimming removed 3 bases at V and 8 bases at J, with 8 bases between. This CDR3 has 12 residues. Germline V gene lookup returns CDR1 ENHRY and CDR2 SYGVKD. CDR3 sequence (DNA): TGTGCCATCAGTGAAGGGGCGGACATTCAGTACTTC. Amino acid sequence: CAISEGADIQYF.

The CDR3 sequence is CASSPPSRGVGETQYF. The CDR3 coding sequence is TGTGCCAGCAGCCCCCCCTCCAGGGGGGTTGGGGAGACCCAGTACTTC. V and J are TRBV6-6 and TRBJ2-5; the D gene is possibly TRBD1 (7 bases). CDR3 length: 16 residues. Trimming shortened V by 6 bases and J by 5 bases, and 22 bases separated the two germline ends. In germline, CDR1 is MNHNY, CDR2 SVGAGI (reference sequence).

The V gene is TRBV5-6, the J gene TRBJ1-2; D is perhaps TRBD1 (5 bases). Germline-derived CDR1 and CDR2 are SGHDT and YYEEEE. The V and J ends lost 4 bases and 3 bases respectively, with 7 bases between them. The length of the CDR3 is 12 residues. The CDR3 here is CASSRGDYGYTF. The CDR3 coding sequence is TGTGCCAGCAGCAGAGGGGACTATGGCTACACCTTC.

The rearrangement joins TRBV11-2 to TRBJ2-3; tentative D call: TRBD2 (5 bases). Germline V gene lookup returns CDR1 SGHAT and CDR2 FQNNGV. The CDR3 is 14 amino acids. V lost 3 bases to trimming and J lost 0 bases, with 7 bases between them. The CDR3 nucleotides read TGTGCCAGCAGCTTCCGCGGGAGCACAGATACGCAGTATTTT. It is translated as CASSFRGSTDTQYF. Using reference TRBV11-2 and TRBJ2-3 for the parts outside the CDR3, the full variable domain is EAGVAQSPRYKIIEKRQSVAFWCNPISGHATLYWYQQILGQGPKLLIQFQNNGVVDDSQLPKDRFSAERLKGVDSTLKIQPAKLEDSAVYLCASSFRGSTDTQYFGPGTRLTVL.

The chain links TRBV11-2 to TRBJ2-6; D is unresolved. The CDR3 consists of 13 residues. V was clipped by 2 bases and J by 1 base, with 0 bases between them. CDR1 and CDR2 from the germline V gene are SGHAT and FQNNGV. The CDR3 here is CASSLSGANVLTF. In DNA form, the CDR3 reads TGTGCCAGCAGCTTATCTGGGGCCAACGTCCTGACTTTC.

CDR3 protein: CASRDGLAGGTQYF. Written as DNA, the CDR3 is TGTGCCAGCAGGGATGGGCTAGCTGGAGGGACCCAGTACTTC. The chain combines TRBV7-2 with TRBJ2-5, with D possibly being TRBD2 (5 bases). The CDR3 spans 14 residues. V was shortened by 6 bases and J by 7 bases, with 18 bases between the two germline ends. Germline V gives CDR1 SGHTA, CDR2 FQGNSA.